This T cell receptor (beta chain) was identified in a study of cytomegalovirus exposure and HLA in healthy donors. Germline assignment: CDR1 SEHNR and CDR2 FQNEAQ (reference sequence). Between the trimmed V and J ends, which lost 7 bases and 4 bases, there was a span of 16 bases. The CDR3 is made up of 14 amino acids. PCR was performed using 60 Vbeta and 13 Jbeta primers. Profiling relied on immunoSEQ multiplex PCR, and the TCRdb table lists in-frame clones only, not all of them. The sample has over 150,000 clones; 77% are singletons. The chain carries TRBV7-9 and TRBJ2-5; D is perhaps TRBD2 (6 bases). This TCR derives from a woman in her 30s in good health and CMV-seropositive. Sequencing used PBMCs. DNA of the CDR3: TGTGCCAGCACCCCGCCCGGGGGTCGAGAGACCCAGTACTTC. It yields the protein CASTPPGGRETQYF. Using reference TRBV7-9 and TRBJ2-5 for the parts outside the CDR3, the full variable domain is DTGVSQNPRHKITKRGQNVTFRCDPISEHNRLYWYRQTLGQGPEFLTYFQNEAQLEKSRLLSDRFSAERPKGSFSTLEIQRTEQGDSAMYLCASTPPGGRETQYFGPGTRLLVL.